This T cell receptor (beta chain) is drawn from a study of CXCR3-negative and CXCR3-positive naive CD8 T cells. Study outcomes and limitations: TRB CDR3s of CXCR3-positive naive cells were more hydrophobic than those of CXCR3-negative naive cells.

The CDR3 extends over 13 amino acids. CDR1 and CDR2 from the germline V gene are SEHNR and FQNEAQ (reference sequence). The libraries of TRB cDNA were constructed through 5' RACE using UMI labels. One entry per CDR3 protein, without DNA, is what TCRdb gives after re-calling the 5' RACE reads. The specimen's table records about 130,000 distinct CDR3 sequences. Concerning this clonotype itself: Its antigen is not identified.

This receptor was taken from a human donor in good health. Some clones in this sample may be carry-over from other donors' samples. Sequenced: naive CXCR3+ CD8+ T cells from blood. Specified subset: CD45RO-CCR7+CD27+CD95- naive CD8+ T cells expressing CXCR3 (TNR3+). The V gene is TRBV7-9, the J gene TRBJ2-1; absent DNA, TCRdb's TRBD2 call cannot be checked. The CDR3 here is CASSLVRADEQFF.